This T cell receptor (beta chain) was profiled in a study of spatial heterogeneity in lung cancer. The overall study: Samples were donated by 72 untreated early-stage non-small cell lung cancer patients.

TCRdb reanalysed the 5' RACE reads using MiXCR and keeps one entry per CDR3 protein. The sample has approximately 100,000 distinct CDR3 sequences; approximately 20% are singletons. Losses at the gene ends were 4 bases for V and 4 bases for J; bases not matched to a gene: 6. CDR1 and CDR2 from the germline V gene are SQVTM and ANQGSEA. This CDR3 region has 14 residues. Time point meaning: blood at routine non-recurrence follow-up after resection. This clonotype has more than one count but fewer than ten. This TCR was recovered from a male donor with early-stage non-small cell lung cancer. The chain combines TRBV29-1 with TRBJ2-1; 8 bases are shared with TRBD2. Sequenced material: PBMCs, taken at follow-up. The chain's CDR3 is CSVVAQREYNEQFF. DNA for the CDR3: TGCAGCGTTGTCGCCCAGCGGGAGTACAATGAGCAGTTCTTC.